This T cell receptor beta chain was identified in a study of tumor-infiltrating lymphocytes in primary liver carcinoma. Study summary: All patients, whether men or women, fell within 30 to 69 years of age. Regardless of tissue type, samples showed similar yields of roughly 3.5 to 8 million productive TCRbeta reads. Study results and caveats: Roughly 7.5-24% of top clones, and no more, occurred in all five tumor regions.

It was from approximately 22-30 mg of unsorted bulk tissue that RNA and DNA were co-extracted. Notes on this clonotype: Its antigen remains unknown.

This CDR3 has 16 amino acids. The germline V and J ends were trimmed by 4 bases and 2 bases, with 21 bases remaining between them. CDR1 is SQVTM, CDR2 ANQGSEA, per germline. The investigators made TCR beta cDNA from approximately 0.5 ug total RNA, using a constant-region primer. Generation of the TCR beta libraries relied on three nested multiplex PCR rounds using slightly modified ARM-PCR. PCR rounds one and two used TRBV1-TRBV30 forward primers with a C-beta reverse primer for 9 to 10 cycles each. TCRdb reprocessed the multiplex PCR reads via MiXCR and lists one record per CDR3 protein. The sample holds 95,000 to 100,000 distinct CDR3 sequences, around two thirds seen once.

Specimen: liver tumor tissue from sampling region 2. Sample subset: tumor region T2, inferior pole. The V gene is TRBV29-1, the J gene TRBJ2-7; D might be TRBD2 (6 bases). The clonotype was recovered from a woman aged 55-69 years with primary liver carcinoma and hepatitis B virus infection. CDR3 residues: CSVGNDETWRAYEQYF. The CDR3 DNA follows: TGCAGCGTTGGTAACGACGAGACATGGAGGGCCTACGAGCAGTACTTC.